The subject of this entry is one T cell receptor (beta chain). Based on clinical symptoms, serum thyroxine and TRAb, thyroid ultrasound and orbital computed tomography, diagnoses were reached. The source of the sample is a study of T cells in Graves' hyperthyroidism and ophthalmopathy. The TCR beta CDR3 regions underwent amplification using RNA transcripts as the source. The HTBI set primed first-round TCR CDR3 RT-PCR. Each CDR3 protein gets one entry after TCRdb re-called the multiplex PCR reads with MiXCR. The data show around 300,000 distinct CDR3 sequences, roughly 19% seen once. V lost 0 bases and J 10 bases, leaving 10 bases between the germline ends. This CDR3 is 13 amino acids long. CDR1 and CDR2 from the germline V gene are SGHTA and FQGTGA.

The chain links TRBV7-3 to TRBJ2-1; possible D gene TRBD2, 5 bases. The receptor's source is a man aged 50-59 years with Graves' ophthalmopathy. The sample comprised blood. CDR3 DNA sequence: TGTGCCAGCAGCTTAACGACTACCAGCGAGCAGTTCTTC. This sequence encodes CASSLTTTSEQFF.